What follows describes a single TCR beta chain. Its antigen is not identified. TCR beta CDR3 regions were amplified from RNA transcripts. First-round RT-PCR of the TCR CDR3 relied on the HTBI primer set. TCRdb used MiXCR to reprocess the multiplex PCR reads, holding one entry per CDR3 protein. This table has about 640,000 distinct CDR3 sequences, about 14% appearing once. These data are taken from a study of T cells in Graves' hyperthyroidism and ophthalmopathy. Study in general: At initial diagnosis, before any treatment had begun, peripheral blood was obtained. Findings of the study overall: The model identified upcoming ophthalmopathy a median approximately six months ahead of onset.

For ophthalmopathy patients, the Clinical Activity Score was at least 3 and the NOSPECS grade at least 4; duration was under 3 months. Investigators excluded patients with uncontrolled infection, other autoimmune disease, pregnancy or lactation. CDR3 length: 11 amino acids. The germline V and J ends were trimmed by 7 bases and 5 bases, with 6 bases remaining between them. CDR1 is LGHNA, CDR2 YSLEER, per germline. This clonotype was obtained from a woman aged 50 to 60 with Graves' ophthalmopathy. The sequenced sample consisted of blood. The chain has TRBV4-3 and TRBJ2-1; no firm D call. The CDR3 sequence: CASKAHNEQFF. The CDR3 nucleotides are TGCGCCAGCAAGGCCCACAATGAGCAGTTCTTC.